This record looks at one TCR beta chain sequence and its context. The assay was immunoSEQ multiplex PCR, and TCRdb's table has in-frame clones only and misses some. This table has around 250,000 clones, about four fifths appearing once. The data stem from a study of blood T cell repertoires in COVID-19. In the study overall: Italy, Spain and the United States were the sources of the convalescent and acute COVID-19 samples.

With 6 bases clipped from V and 4 bases from J, the junction kept 11 bases outside the gene matches. The CDR3 sequence is 15 residues long. From germline, CDR1 is SGHDT and CDR2 YYEEEE. Sequencing was done on a sample of peripheral blood. This sequence was found in a man older than 75 with acute or convalescent COVID-19. V and J are TRBV5-6 and TRBJ2-3; 7 bases line up with TRBD2. The CDR3 DNA is TGTGCCAGCACCCGGGGGGTAAGGTTGGCAGATACGCAGTATTTT. It codes for CASTRGVRLADTQYF.